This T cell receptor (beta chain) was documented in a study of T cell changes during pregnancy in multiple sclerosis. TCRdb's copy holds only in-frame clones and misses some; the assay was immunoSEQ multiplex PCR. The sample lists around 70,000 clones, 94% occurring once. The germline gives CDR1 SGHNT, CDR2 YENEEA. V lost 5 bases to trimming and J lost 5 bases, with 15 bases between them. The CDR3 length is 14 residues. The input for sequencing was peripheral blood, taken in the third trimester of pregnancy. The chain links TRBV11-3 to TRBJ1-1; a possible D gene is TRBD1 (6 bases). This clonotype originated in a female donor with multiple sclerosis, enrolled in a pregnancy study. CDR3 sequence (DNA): TGTGCCAGCAGCCAAGGGGGTGTTGGGACTGAAGCTTTCTTT. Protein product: CASSQGGVGTEAFF.